Here is one T cell receptor beta chain with its context. Antigen: not known. This record comes from a study of shared clonotypes between healthy human individuals. Whole-study context: The plates for each donor numbered three CD4 naive, three CD4 memory, two CD8 naive and one CD8 memory. The study's findings and limits: Naive CD4 clonotype sharing across a few donors was around 5.5%. What naive subsets generally showed was a larger estimated richness than memory subsets showed.

The data were produced by immunoSEQ multiplex PCR, yet TCRdb's version contains in-frame clones alone and is incomplete. The sample lists around 1.1 million clones; about 72% were seen once. Trimming removed 6 bases at V and 5 bases at J, with 11 bases between. CDR1 is SNHLY and CDR2 is FYNNEI in the germline V gene. The CDR3 is made up of 13 amino acids. The donor cohort consisted entirely of Caucasian adults residing in Nashville, Tennessee. This chain links TRBV2 with TRBJ2-4, with TRBD1 as a possible D gene (6 bases). This receptor was identified in a young man in good health. Some clones in this sample may be carry-over from other donors' samples. The material sequenced was memory CD4+ T cells from PBMCs. The subset is: CD45RA-negative fraction. CDR3 loop: CASSPGTQNIQYF. For the CDR3, the DNA is TGTGCCAGCAGCCCCGGGACACAAAACATTCAGTACTTC.